This T cell receptor (beta chain) was obtained from a study of T cells after yellow fever vaccination. MiXCR was run by TCRdb on the 5' RACE reads, yielding one entry per CDR3 protein. Here the sample spans around 73,000 distinct CDR3 sequences, roughly 7.7% being singletons. This clonotype appeared many times. CDR3 length equals 17 residues. Trimming took off 0 bases at V and 1 base at J, with 16 bases between the two ends. Germline CDR1 SGDLS, CDR2 YYNGEE. The clonotype comes from a man aged 30 to 45 who received the YFV17D yellow fever vaccine. The sequencing used CD8+ T cells sorted from PBMCs, collected on the day of the yellow fever booster vaccination. This chain links TRBV9 with TRBJ2-5; maybe TRBD1 (5 bases). The DNA for the CDR3 is TGTGCCAGCAGCGTAGAGTCGGCAGGGCGTTTCCAAGAGACCCAGTACTTC. Protein sequence: CASSVESAGRFQETQYF.